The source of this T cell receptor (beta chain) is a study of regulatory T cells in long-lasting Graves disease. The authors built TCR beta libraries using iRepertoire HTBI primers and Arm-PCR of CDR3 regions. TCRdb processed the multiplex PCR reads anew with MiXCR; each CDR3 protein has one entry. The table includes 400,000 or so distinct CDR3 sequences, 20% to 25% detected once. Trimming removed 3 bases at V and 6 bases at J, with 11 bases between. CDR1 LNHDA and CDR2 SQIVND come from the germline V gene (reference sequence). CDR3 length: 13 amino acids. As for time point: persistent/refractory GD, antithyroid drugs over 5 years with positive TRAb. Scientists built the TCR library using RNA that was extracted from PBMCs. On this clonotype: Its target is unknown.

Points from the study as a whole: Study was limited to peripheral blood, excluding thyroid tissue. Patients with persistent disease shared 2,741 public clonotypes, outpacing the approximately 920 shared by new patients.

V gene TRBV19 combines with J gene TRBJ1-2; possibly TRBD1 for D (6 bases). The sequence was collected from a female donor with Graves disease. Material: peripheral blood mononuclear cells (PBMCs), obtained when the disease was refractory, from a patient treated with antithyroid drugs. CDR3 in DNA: TGTGCCAGTAGTATTTCAGGGGTTGATGGCTACACCTTC. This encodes CASSISGVDGYTF.